The T cell receptor beta chain described here comes from a study of identical twins. cDNA carried unique molecular identifiers, and a universal primer site was added by template switching. From the 5' RACE reads, TCRdb called clonotypes with MiXCR, one entry per CDR3 protein. The sample yields about 890,000 distinct CDR3 sequences, around 12% seen once. V shed 4 bases, J shed 2 bases, and the junction held 6 bases outside the gene matches. CDR3 size: 16 residues. Germline CDR1 MDHEN, CDR2 SYDVKM. This clonotype was observed many times. In every case, the donor was a healthy Caucasian. The same specimen was also included in a second study, on yellow fever vaccine responses in identical twins.

The clonotype originates from a woman in her late teens or twenties in good health. The chain employs TRBV28 and TRBJ2-3, with 10 bases that match TRBD2. Source material: PBMCs. The DNA of the CDR3 is TGTGCCAGCAGTTCCCGACTAGCGGGCTTCACAGATACGCAGTATTTT. Translated, it gives CASSSRLAGFTDTQYF.